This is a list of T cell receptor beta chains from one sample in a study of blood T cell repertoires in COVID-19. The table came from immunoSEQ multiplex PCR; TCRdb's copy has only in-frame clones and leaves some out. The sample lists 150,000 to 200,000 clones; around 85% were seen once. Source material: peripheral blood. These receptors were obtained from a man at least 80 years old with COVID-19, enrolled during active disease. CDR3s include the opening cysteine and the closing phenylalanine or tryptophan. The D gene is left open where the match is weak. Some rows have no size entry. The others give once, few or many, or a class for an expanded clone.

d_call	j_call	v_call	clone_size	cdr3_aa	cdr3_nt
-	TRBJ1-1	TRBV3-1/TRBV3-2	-	CASSRNLGGDIATEAFF	TGTGCCAGCAGCCGCAATCTGGGAGGGGATATCGCGACTGAAGCTTTCTTT
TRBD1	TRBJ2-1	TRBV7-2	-	CASSLRGQGYNEQFF	TGTGCCAGCAGCTTGCGCGGACAGGGGTACAATGAGCAGTTCTTC
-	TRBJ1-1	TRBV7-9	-	CASSPSGGGTEAFF	TGTGCCAGCAGCCCCAGTGGGGGAGGGACTGAAGCTTTCTTT
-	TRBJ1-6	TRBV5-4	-	CASSLDGGGGLNSPLHF	TGTGCCAGCAGCTTGGATGGTGGCGGGGGTCTAAATTCACCCCTCCACTTT
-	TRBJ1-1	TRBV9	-	CASSVGARNTEAFF	TGTGCCAGCAGCGTAGGGGCCCGGAACACTGAAGCTTTCTTT
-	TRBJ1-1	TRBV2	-	CASSELRANTEAFF	TGTGCCAGCAGTGAGCTTAGAGCAAACACTGAAGCTTTCTTT
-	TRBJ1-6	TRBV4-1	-	CASSQGRENNSPLHF	TGCGCCAGCAGCCAAGGGAGGGAGAATAATTCACCCCTCCACTTT
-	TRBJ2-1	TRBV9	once	CASSVGDNEQFF	TGTGCCAGCAGCGTAGGAGACAATGAGCAGTTCTTC
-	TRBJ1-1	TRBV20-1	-	CSASGLRAGNTEAFF	TGCAGTGCTAGTGGTTTGAGGGCGGGGAACACTGAAGCTTTCTTT
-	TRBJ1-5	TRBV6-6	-	CASSIPTGVNQPQHF	TGTGCCAGCAGCATACCGACGGGAGTCAATCAGCCCCAGCATTTT
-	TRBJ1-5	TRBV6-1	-	CASSEALPGAGEPQHF	TGTGCCAGCAGTGAAGCGCTTCCGGGTGCCGGCGAGCCCCAGCATTTT
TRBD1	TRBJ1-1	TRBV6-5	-	CASSRQGARTEAFF	TGTGCCAGCAGTCGACAGGGGGCGCGGACTGAAGCTTTCTTT
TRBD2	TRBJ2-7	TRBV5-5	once	CASSSRGGIYEQYF	TGTGCCAGCAGTTCGAGGGGAGGGATCTACGAGCAGTACTTC
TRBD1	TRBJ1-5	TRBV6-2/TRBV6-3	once	CASSYEPGGTRNQPQHF	TGTGCCAGCAGTTACGAACCAGGGGGGACCCGCAATCAGCCCCAGCATTTT
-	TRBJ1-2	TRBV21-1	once	CASLGQGTYGYTF	TGTGCCAGTCTTGGACAGGGGACCTATGGCTACACCTTC
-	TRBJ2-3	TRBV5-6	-	CASSLDEGWATDTQYF	TGTGCCAGCAGCTTGGATGAAGGCTGGGCCACAGATACGCAGTATTTT
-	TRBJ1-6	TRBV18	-	CASSPSRGSYNSPLHF	TGTGCCAGCTCACCTTCCAGGGGCTCCTATAATTCACCCCTCCACTTT
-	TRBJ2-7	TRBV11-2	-	CASSPSGEQYF	TGTGCCAGCAGTCCCTCGGGCGAGCAGTACTTC
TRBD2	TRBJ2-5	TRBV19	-	CASSIRSGTSGETQYF	TGTGCCAGTAGTATCCGTTCCGGGACTAGCGGAGAGACCCAGTACTTC
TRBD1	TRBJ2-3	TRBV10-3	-	CAISEGTGLDTQYF	TGTGCCATCAGTGAGGGGACAGGGTTGGATACGCAGTATTTT
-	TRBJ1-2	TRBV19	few	CASSIAGTPNYGYTF	TGTGCCAGTAGTATAGCCGGGACACCAAACTATGGCTACACCTTC
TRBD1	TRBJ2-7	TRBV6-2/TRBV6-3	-	CASSYRQGQREQYF	TGTGCCAGCAGTTATCGACAGGGCCAACGCGAGCAGTACTTC
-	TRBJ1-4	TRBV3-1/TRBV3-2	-	CASSQEKAYRKLFF	TGTGCCAGCAGCCAAGAAAAGGCCTACAGGAAACTGTTTTTT
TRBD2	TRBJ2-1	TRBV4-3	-	CASSQDLLAGGAGEQFF	TGCGCCAGCAGCCAAGATTTACTAGCGGGGGGTGCAGGCGAGCAGTTCTTC
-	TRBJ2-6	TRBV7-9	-	CASSLGSSGANVLTF	TGTGCCAGCAGCTTAGGGAGCTCTGGGGCCAACGTCCTGACTTTC
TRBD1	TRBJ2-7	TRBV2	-	CASSGGQGDSYEQYF	TGTGCCAGCAGTGGAGGTCAGGGGGACTCCTACGAGCAGTACTTC
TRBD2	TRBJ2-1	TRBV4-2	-	CASSQGTVSGDYNEQFF	TGTGCCAGCAGCCAAGGAACGGTGAGCGGGGATTACAATGAGCAGTTCTTC
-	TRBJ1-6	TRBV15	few	CATSKRGLLSSYNSPLHF	TGTGCCACCAGCAAAAGGGGACTCCTAAGCTCCTATAATTCACCCCTCCACTTT
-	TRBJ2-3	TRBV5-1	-	CASSEDILTDTQYF	TGCGCCAGCAGCGAGGATATTCTCACAGATACGCAGTATTTT
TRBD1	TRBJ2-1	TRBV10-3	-	CAISEGQGPYNEQFF	TGTGCCATCAGTGAGGGACAGGGACCCTACAATGAGCAGTTCTTC
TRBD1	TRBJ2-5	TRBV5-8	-	CASSLGTGSQETQYF	TGTGCCAGCAGCTTGGGGACAGGGAGTCAAGAGACCCAGTACTTC
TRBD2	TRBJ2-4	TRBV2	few	CASSASGGVVGNIQYF	TGTGCCAGCAGCGCATCGGGGGGGGTCGTGGGAAACATTCAGTACTTC
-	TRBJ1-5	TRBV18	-	CASSRGGDQPQHF	TGTGCCAGCTCACGGGGGGGGGATCAGCCCCAGCATTTT
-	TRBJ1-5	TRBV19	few	CASSISRVDQPQHF	TGTGCCAGTAGTATTTCCCGGGTTGATCAGCCCCAGCATTTT
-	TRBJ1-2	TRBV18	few	CASSVTKGDPSYGYTF	TGTGCCAGCTCAGTGACCAAGGGGGACCCCTCATATGGCTACACCTTC
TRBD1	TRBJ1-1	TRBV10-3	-	CAISGTGAGTEAFF	TGTGCCATCAGTGGGACAGGGGCCGGGACTGAAGCTTTCTTT
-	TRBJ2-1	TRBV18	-	CASSRGGTEQFF	TGTGCCAGCTCCCGAGGCGGGACTGAGCAGTTCTTC
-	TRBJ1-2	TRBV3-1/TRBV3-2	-	CASTGNYGYTF	TGTGCCAGCACGGGGAACTATGGCTACACCTTC
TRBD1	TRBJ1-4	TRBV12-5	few	CASGSGGSNEKLFF	TGTGCTAGTGGATCAGGGGGGAGTAATGAAAAACTGTTTTTT
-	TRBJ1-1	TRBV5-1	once	CASSLARQGRTEAFF	TGCGCCAGCAGCTTGGCTCGGCAGGGGCGCACTGAAGCTTTCTTT
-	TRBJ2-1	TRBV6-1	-	CASSESGNEQFF	TGTGCCAGCAGTGAGTCAGGCAATGAGCAGTTCTTC
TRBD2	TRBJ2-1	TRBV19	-	CASSMSGGSYNEQFF	TGTGCCAGTAGTATGAGCGGGGGGTCCTACAATGAGCAGTTCTTC
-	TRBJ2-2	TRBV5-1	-	CASSLDSSTGELFF	TGCGCCAGCAGCCTAGACAGCTCCACCGGGGAGCTGTTTTTT
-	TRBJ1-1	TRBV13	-	CASSSRGGGTEAFF	TGTGCCAGCAGCTCCCGGGGAGGGGGCACTGAAGCTTTCTTT
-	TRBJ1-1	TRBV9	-	CASSLLQGQTEAFF	TGTGCCAGCAGCCTACTCCAGGGTCAAACTGAAGCTTTCTTT
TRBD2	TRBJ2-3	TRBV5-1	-	CASSPGTSGTSTDTQYF	TGCGCCAGCAGCCCGGGGACTAGCGGGACCAGCACAGATACGCAGTATTTT
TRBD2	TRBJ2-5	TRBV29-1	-	CSVEGGGQETQYF	TGCAGCGTTGAAGGGGGAGGGCAAGAGACCCAGTACTTC
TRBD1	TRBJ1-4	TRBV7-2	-	CASSQQGAREKLFF	TGTGCCAGCAGTCAACAGGGGGCGCGAGAAAAACTGTTTTTT
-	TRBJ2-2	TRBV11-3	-	CASSPNQANTGELFF	TGTGCCAGCAGCCCGAACCAGGCGAACACCGGGGAGCTGTTTTTT
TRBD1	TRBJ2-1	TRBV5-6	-	CASSLEWDSSYNEQFF	TGTGCCAGCAGCTTAGAATGGGACAGCTCCTACAATGAGCAGTTCTTC
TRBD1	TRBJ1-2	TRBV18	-	CASSPRTGDGYTF	TGTGCCAGCTCACCACGGACAGGGGACGGCTACACCTTC
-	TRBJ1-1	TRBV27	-	CASGFYRNTEAFF	TGTGCCAGCGGTTTTTACAGGAACACTGAAGCTTTCTTT
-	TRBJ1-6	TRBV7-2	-	CASSLAGSTNSPLHF	TGTGCCAGCAGTTTGGCCGGGAGCACCAACTCACCCCTCCACTTT